This is a list of T cell receptor beta chains from one sample in a study of tumor and adjacent non-tumor tissue in lung cancer. TCRdb re-called the multiplex PCR reads with MiXCR, one entry per CDR3 protein. The sample contains roughly 75,000 distinct CDR3 sequences, under 80% of which appear only once. The sequencing sample was made of lung tumor tissue. These receptors were obtained from a woman aged 45-65 years with non-small cell lung cancer. Both conserved end residues are part of each CDR3. Each record gives: J gene, V gene, clone size, D gene, CDR3 DNA, CDR3 protein. A D gene is named only where the DNA matches it firmly. Clone size is shown for a subset of rows, as once, few, many or a class of expanded clone.

j_gene: TRBJ1-5
v_gene: TRBV4-2
abundance: .
d_gene: .
CDR3nt: TGTGCCAGCAGCCAAGACATCATTAGCAATCAGCCCCAACATTTT
CDR3aa: CASSQDIISNQPQHF

j_gene: TRBJ1-2
v_gene: TRBV6-6
abundance: .
d_gene: TRBD1
CDR3nt: TGTGCCAGCAGTACAGGGACAGGGAACTATGGCTACACCTTC
CDR3aa: CASSTGTGNYGYTF

j_gene: TRBJ1-5
v_gene: TRBV11-2
abundance: .
d_gene: .
CDR3nt: TGTGTCAGCAGTTGGGACTGTTATAGCAATCAGCCCCAGCATTTT
CDR3aa: CVSSWDCYSNQPQHF

j_gene: TRBJ2-7
v_gene: TRBV4-1
abundance: .
d_gene: TRBD2
CDR3nt: TGCGCTAGCAGCCAAGACCGGGGGGGCTACGGGCAGCACTTC
CDR3aa: CASSQDRGGYGQHF

j_gene: TRBJ2-2
v_gene: TRBV14
abundance: once
d_gene: .
CDR3nt: TGTGCCAGCAGCTCATATGATGGGGAGCTGTTTTTT
CDR3aa: CASSSYDGELFF

j_gene: TRBJ2-5
v_gene: TRBV5-1
abundance: many
d_gene: .
CDR3nt: TGCGCCAGCAGCTTGGGACAAGAGACCCAGTACTTC
CDR3aa: CASSLGQETQYF

j_gene: TRBJ2-2
v_gene: TRBV6-2/TRBV6-3
abundance: few
d_gene: TRBD2
CDR3nt: TGTGCCAGCAGAGCGGGAAATACCGGGGAGCTGTTTTTT
CDR3aa: CASRAGNTGELFF

j_gene: TRBJ1-3
v_gene: TRBV30
abundance: many
d_gene: .
CDR3nt: TGTGCCTGGGAGGACTTTCTCTCTGGAAACACCATATATTTT
CDR3aa: CAWEDFLSGNTIYF

j_gene: TRBJ1-5
v_gene: TRBV11-2
abundance: many
d_gene: .
CDR3nt: TGTGCCAGCAGCTTAGAGTCAGGTGGAGCCCAGCATTTT
CDR3aa: CASSLESGGAQHF

j_gene: TRBJ1-2
v_gene: TRBV11-2
abundance: .
d_gene: .
CDR3nt: TGTACCAGCAGCTTAGACTGGGGGGATGGCTACGCCTTC
CDR3aa: CTSSLDWGDGYAF

j_gene: TRBJ1-5
v_gene: TRBV5-5
abundance: once
d_gene: .
CDR3nt: TGTGGCAGCAGCGGCGGGGGCTATAGCAATCAGCCCCTGCATTTT
CDR3aa: CGSSGGGYSNQPLHF

j_gene: TRBJ2-7
v_gene: TRBV10-3
abundance: .
d_gene: TRBD1
CDR3nt: TGTGTCATCATGGCGGAGGACAGGGGGAACTACGAGCAGTACTTC
CDR3aa: CVIMAEDRGNYEQYF

j_gene: TRBJ2-5
v_gene: TRBV28
abundance: many
d_gene: TRBD1
CDR3nt: TGTGCCAGCAGCAAGACAGGGACCCAAGAGACCCAGTACTTC
CDR3aa: CASSKTGTQETQYF

j_gene: TRBJ2-1
v_gene: TRBV12-3/TRBV12-4
abundance: few
d_gene: TRBD1
CDR3nt: TGTGCCAGCAGTGGAACAGGGGGCTACGGTGAGCAGTCCTTC
CDR3aa: CASSGTGGYGEQSF

j_gene: TRBJ1-6
v_gene: TRBV12-3/TRBV12-4
abundance: .
d_gene: .
CDR3nt: .
CDR3aa: CASSFGRGSSPLHF

j_gene: TRBJ2-5
v_gene: TRBV7-9
abundance: .
d_gene: .
CDR3nt: TGTGCCAGCAGCTTAGGAAGCAGTTGGGAGACCCAGTACTTC
CDR3aa: CASSLGSSWETQYF

j_gene: TRBJ1-1
v_gene: TRBV12-3/TRBV12-4
abundance: .
d_gene: .
CDR3nt: TGTGTCAGTAGTTCGGCAGGCGTCACTGAAGCTTTCTTT
CDR3aa: CVSSSAGVTEAFF

j_gene: TRBJ2-3
v_gene: TRBV4-1
abundance: .
d_gene: .
CDR3nt: TGCGCCAGCAGCCATGGGGTTCTAGCGAAGCGTAGCGCAGATACGCAGTATTTT
CDR3aa: CASSHGVLAKRSADTQYF

j_gene: TRBJ2-3
v_gene: TRBV7-8
abundance: .
d_gene: .
CDR3nt: TGTGCCAACAGCTTAGCGCTAGGCAGGGTAACAGATACGCGGTATTTT
CDR3aa: CANSLALGRVTDTRYF

j_gene: TRBJ1-6
v_gene: TRBV12-3/TRBV12-4
abundance: .
d_gene: .
CDR3nt: TGTACCAGCAGACCCGACAGTTCTTCACCCCTCCATTTT
CDR3aa: CTSRPDSSSPLHF

j_gene: TRBJ2-7
v_gene: TRBV20-1
abundance: few
d_gene: .
CDR3nt: TGCAGTTCTAGCAGGTCCTCCTACGAGCAGTACTTC
CDR3aa: CSSSRSSYEQYF

j_gene: TRBJ2-6
v_gene: TRBV6-1
abundance: .
d_gene: TRBD1
CDR3nt: TGTGCCAACAGTGAAAGGGACAGCTCCAACGTCATGACTTTC
CDR3aa: CANSERDSSNVMTF

j_gene: TRBJ2-7
v_gene: TRBV6-5
abundance: .
d_gene: .
CDR3nt: TGTGCCAGCATGGTGGTCCTTTCCGAGCAGTACTTC
CDR3aa: CASMVVLSEQYF

j_gene: TRBJ1-1
v_gene: TRBV12-3/TRBV12-4
abundance: .
d_gene: .
CDR3nt: TGTGCCAGCAGCCCCGCGGGACACGGAGCTGAAGCTTTCTTT
CDR3aa: CASSPAGHGAEAFF

j_gene: TRBJ2-5
v_gene: TRBV5-1
abundance: few
d_gene: .
CDR3nt: TGCGCCAGCAGCTCGGTTGGGCGTTCCCTCACCAAGGGGGAGACCCAGTACTTC
CDR3aa: CASSSVGRSLTKGETQYF

j_gene: TRBJ2-3
v_gene: TRBV11-2
abundance: few
d_gene: .
CDR3nt: TGTGCCATCAGCCCGCTGGGTTACCCGTTTCCAGATACGCAGTATTTT
CDR3aa: CAISPLGYPFPDTQYF

j_gene: TRBJ2-7
v_gene: TRBV5-5
abundance: .
d_gene: .
CDR3nt: TGTGCCAGCAGGTTCTCCATTTTCGACATAGCCTATGAGCAGTACTTC
CDR3aa: CASRFSIFDIAYEQYF

j_gene: TRBJ2-1
v_gene: TRBV4-2
abundance: .
d_gene: .
CDR3nt: TGTGCCAGCAGTCAAGGTGGTAAGCAGTTCTTC
CDR3aa: CASSQGGKQFF

j_gene: TRBJ1-5
v_gene: TRBV4-1
abundance: .
d_gene: .
CDR3nt: TGCGCCAGTATCCAAGAAGGGGGTGGGCAGTCCCAGCATTTT
CDR3aa: CASIQEGGGQSQHF

j_gene: TRBJ2-7
v_gene: TRBV4-1
abundance: .
d_gene: TRBD1
CDR3nt: TGCGCCAGCAGGCAATGGCAGGGGGACTACGAGCAGTACTTC
CDR3aa: CASRQWQGDYEQYF

j_gene: TRBJ2-5
v_gene: TRBV28
abundance: .
d_gene: .
CDR3nt: TGTGCCAGCAGTGTGATACAAGAGACCCAGTACTTT
CDR3aa: CASSVIQETQYF

j_gene: TRBJ2-7
v_gene: TRBV12-3/TRBV12-4
abundance: .
d_gene: .
CDR3nt: TGTGCCAGCAGCCGTTCGTGGGGGGAGTCATACGAGCAGTACTTC
CDR3aa: CASSRSWGESYEQYF

j_gene: TRBJ2-3
v_gene: TRBV10-2
abundance: .
d_gene: .
CDR3nt: TGCACCAGCAGCGGAAGGGAGAGCCGGGGCACAGATACGCAATATTTT
CDR3aa: CTSSGRESRGTDTQYF

j_gene: TRBJ1-5
v_gene: TRBV6-1
abundance: many
d_gene: .
CDR3nt: TGTGCCGGCAGTGAGGGAACGGATCAGCCCCAGCATTTT
CDR3aa: CAGSEGTDQPQHF

j_gene: TRBJ2-2
v_gene: TRBV29-1
abundance: medium-sized
d_gene: .
CDR3nt: TGCAGCGGCGGTGAGGGGGACACCGGGGAGCTGTTTTTT
CDR3aa: CSGGEGDTGELFF

j_gene: TRBJ1-2
v_gene: TRBV14
abundance: .
d_gene: .
CDR3nt: TGTACCAGCAGCCAAATAGAGGTTAACTATGGCTACACCTTC
CDR3aa: CTSSQIEVNYGYTF

j_gene: TRBJ1-1
v_gene: TRBV28
abundance: many
d_gene: .
CDR3nt: TGTGCCAGCACCAGGTTTAACACTGAAGCTTTCTTT
CDR3aa: CASTRFNTEAFF

j_gene: TRBJ2-3
v_gene: TRBV6-6
abundance: .
d_gene: .
CDR3nt: TGTGCCAGCACCCAAGACAGTATCACAGATACGCAATATTTT
CDR3aa: CASTQDSITDTQYF

j_gene: TRBJ1-5
v_gene: TRBV2
abundance: many
d_gene: .
CDR3nt: TGTGCCAGCAGTGTAGGTCAGCCCCAGCATTTT
CDR3aa: CASSVGQPQHF

j_gene: TRBJ1-1
v_gene: TRBV11-2
abundance: .
d_gene: .
CDR3nt: TGTGCCAGCAGCTTAGATTTCCGTAGCACTGAAACTTTCTTT
CDR3aa: CASSLDFRSTETFF

j_gene: TRBJ1-2
v_gene: TRBV28
abundance: many
d_gene: .
CDR3nt: TGTGCCACCAGCCAGGGTGTCTATGGCTACACCTTC
CDR3aa: CATSQGVYGYTF

j_gene: TRBJ2-2
v_gene: TRBV6-5
abundance: .
d_gene: .
CDR3nt: TGTGCCAGCAGAGGCGAGTTGTACACCGGGGAGCTGTTTTTT
CDR3aa: CASRGELYTGELFF

j_gene: TRBJ2-2
v_gene: TRBV7-9
abundance: many
d_gene: TRBD1
CDR3nt: TGTGCCAGCAGCTTAGGGTCCCGGGACAGGGACACCGGGGAGCTGTTTTTT
CDR3aa: CASSLGSRDRDTGELFF

j_gene: TRBJ2-1
v_gene: TRBV24-1
abundance: .
d_gene: TRBD1
CDR3nt: TGTGGCACCAGTGACCTGACAGGGTATGGTGGGCAGTTCTTC
CDR3aa: CGTSDLTGYGGQFF

j_gene: TRBJ2-1
v_gene: TRBV20-1
abundance: few
d_gene: .
CDR3nt: TGCAGAGGACTAACGGGGAACAATGAGCAGTTCTTC
CDR3aa: CRGLTGNNEQFF

j_gene: TRBJ2-1
v_gene: TRBV10-3
abundance: once
d_gene: TRBD2
CDR3nt: TGTGCCATCAGTGAGCCTGAACTAGCGGGAAAGAATGGGCAGTTCTTC
CDR3aa: CAISEPELAGKNGQFF

j_gene: TRBJ2-2
v_gene: TRBV6-4
abundance: many
d_gene: .
CDR3nt: TGTGCCAGCAGTGACTCGCTCGACACCGGGGAGCTGTTTTTT
CDR3aa: CASSDSLDTGELFF

j_gene: TRBJ2-3
v_gene: TRBV4-1
abundance: once
d_gene: .
CDR3nt: TGCACCAGCAGCCAAGATCGGCTAGTTAGCTCAGATACGCAGTATTTT
CDR3aa: CTSSQDRLVSSDTQYF

j_gene: TRBJ2-7
v_gene: TRBV12-3/TRBV12-4
abundance: .
d_gene: .
CDR3nt: TGTGCCAGTCACACGGGCGTGGGCTACGATCAGTACTTC
CDR3aa: CASHTGVGYDQYF

j_gene: TRBJ2-7
v_gene: TRBV10-3
abundance: once
d_gene: TRBD1
CDR3nt: TGTGCAATCAGTGAGGCGAGGGACAGAGGCTGCGAGCAGTACTTC
CDR3aa: CAISEARDRGCEQYF

j_gene: TRBJ2-3
v_gene: TRBV5-6
abundance: .
d_gene: .
CDR3nt: TGTGCCAGCAGCATGGAGCGGGGACAGAGGGCTTATTCCCCCACAGATACGCAGTATTTT
CDR3aa: CASSMERGQRAYSPTDTQYF